One sample yielded the 16 T cell receptor beta chains listed below, sequenced in a study of blood T cells in healthy people across ages. Alongside a J-beta primer mix, a sample-barcoded 5' primer served in a second PCR lasting 7 to 11 cycles. Each CDR3 protein is one row after TCRdb ran MiXCR on the 5' RACE reads. Of roughly 1,500,000 distinct CDR3 sequences in the sample, about 32% were seen once. The sequenced sample was blood. These receptors came from a young woman in good health.

V and J are TRBV6-5 and TRBJ2-7; unclear D gene. V gave up 2 bases and J gave up 6 bases, with 8 bases separating them. This CDR3 is 12 amino acids long. Germline CDR1 and CDR2: MNHEY and SVGAGI. The CDR3 spells CASSYATSEQYF. DNA for the CDR3: TGTGCCAGCAGTTACGCGACCTCCGAGCAGTACTTC.

This clonotype turned up a few times. The chain combines TRBV6-2 or TRBV6-3 with TRBJ1-2, with D uncertain. V dropped 7 bases and J dropped 4 bases, with 10 bases sitting between them. CDR1 is MNHEY, CDR2 SVGEGT, per germline. The CDR3 runs 12 residues. CDR3 bases: TGTGCCAGCACCGGGGTCTCCTATGGCTACACCTTC. This encodes CASTGVSYGYTF.

The V call is TRBV12-3 or TRBV12-4, the J call TRBJ2-2, with a tentative D call TRBD2 (7 bases). This CDR3 comprises 13 residues. The V and J ends lost 6 bases and 4 bases respectively, with 9 bases between them. CDR3 sequence: CASRRGRTGELFF. In DNA, the CDR3 is TGTGCCAGCAGGCGGGGGCGCACCGGGGAGCTGTTTTTT.

The chain links TRBV11-2 to TRBJ2-3, with TRBD2 as a possible D gene (6 bases). The V gene's germline CDR1 is SGHAT and CDR2 FQNNGV. Between the trimmed V and J ends, which lost 2 bases and 0 bases, there was a span of 9 bases. The CDR3 loop spans 15 amino acids. The chain's CDR3 is CASSLWDLSTDTQYF. The CDR3 nucleotides are TGTGCCAGCAGCTTATGGGACTTAAGCACAGATACGCAGTATTTT. The full variable domain, with the rest looked up from reference TRBV11-2 and TRBJ2-3, is EAGVAQSPRYKIIEKRQSVAFWCNPISGHATLYWYQQILGQGPKLLIQFQNNGVVDDSQLPKDRFSAERLKGVDSTLKIQPAKLEDSAVYLCASSLWDLSTDTQYFGPGTRLTVL.

This clonotype was recorded a few times. This chain uses TRBV11-2 with TRBJ2-5, with D tentatively TRBD2 (5 bases). Between the trimmed V and J ends, which lost 1 base and 1 base, there was a span of 10 bases. The CDR3 consists of 15 residues. The germline V gene encodes CDR1 SGHAT and CDR2 FQNNGV. The CDR3 sequence is CASSLVWAGQETQYF. The CDR3 nucleotides read TGTGCCAGCAGCTTAGTGTGGGCGGGCCAAGAGACCCAGTACTTC.

Note on this clonotype: This sequence is one base from a far larger clone and is likely a read error. CDR3 amino acids: CASSYRSEQYF. CDR3 sequence (DNA): TGTGCCAGCAGTTACCGCTCCGAGCAGTACTTC. This chain links TRBV2 with TRBJ2-7; no clear D. Germline V lookup: CDR1 SNHLY, CDR2 FYNNEI. The CDR3 is 11 residues long. The V and J ends lost 5 bases and 6 bases respectively, with 8 bases between them.

This clonotype came up a few times. This chain links TRBV6-6 with TRBJ2-5; tentative D call: TRBD2 (5 bases). Germline V gives CDR1 MNHNY, CDR2 SVGAGI (reference sequence). This CDR3 comprises 17 residues. Trimming removed 2 bases from V and 5 bases from J, with 21 bases in between. The CDR3 is CASSYKPGHAGRETQYF. CDR3 DNA sequence: TGTGCCAGCAGTTACAAACCCGGCCATGCGGGTCGCGAGACCCAGTACTTC.

The chain links TRBV29-1 to TRBJ2-7; 8 bases are shared with TRBD2. J lost 5 bases, V lost 4 bases, and 7 bases had no gene match. CDR1 and CDR2 from the germline V gene are SQVTM and ANQGSEA. The CDR3 is made up of 13 amino acids. CDR3 sequence (DNA): TGCAGCGTTGGGGGCGGGAGGTACGACGAGCAGTACTTC. Translated: CSVGGGRYDEQYF.

About this clonotype: Germline and junction disagree at one end, which may indicate a read error. V and J are TRBV10-3 and TRBJ2-3; D gene uncertain. Germline values: CDR1 ENHRY, CDR2 SYGVKD. The CDR3 is made up of 14 amino acids. The CDR3 loop is CAISTGLSTDTRYF. Here the CDR3 DNA reads TGTGCCATCAGTACCGGGCTTAGCACAGATACGCGGTATTTT.

This clonotype was counted between two and nine times. This chain connects TRBV5-1 to TRBJ2-2, with D possibly being TRBD2 (6 bases). CDR3 length equals 15 residues. Germline V gene sequence: CDR1 SGHRS, CDR2 YFSETQ. With 5 bases removed from V and 5 bases from J, the gap between germline ends came to 16 bases. The CDR3: CASRRWIAETGELFF. CDR3 nucleotides: TGCGCCAGCAGAAGGTGGATAGCGGAGACCGGGGAGCTGTTTTTT. Combining the CDR3 with reference TRBV5-1 and TRBJ2-2 gives the whole variable domain KAGVTQTPRYLIKTRGQQVTLSCSPISGHRSVSWYQQTPGQGLQFLFEYFSETQRNKGNFPGRFSGRQFSNSRSEMNVSTLELGDSALYLCASRRWIAETGELFFGEGSRLTVL.

The DNA of the CDR3 is TGTGCCAGCAGCTTTCGGACTAGCGGGGATGCCTACAATGAGCAGTTCTTC. Protein product: CASSFRTSGDAYNEQFF. V usage is TRBV6-2 or TRBV6-3 and J usage is TRBJ2-1, with 12 bases aligning to TRBD2. CDR1 and CDR2 (germline): MNHEY, SVGEGT. The CDR3 runs 17 residues. After removal of 6 bases from V and 2 bases from J, the junction contained 8 bases not matched to a gene.

This clonotype was counted at least ten times. The chain links TRBV7-9 to TRBJ1-5; D is undetermined. Germline V gene data show CDR1 as SEHNR and CDR2 as FQNEAQ (reference sequence). The CDR3 length is 13 residues. Trimming shortened V by 1 base and J by 4 bases, and 5 bases separated the two germline ends. The DNA of the CDR3 is TGTGCCAGCAGCTTAGGACAAAATCAGCCCCAGCATTTT. This gives the protein CASSLGQNQPQHF.

This chain links TRBV13 with TRBJ1-2; the D gene is possibly TRBD1 (5 bases). Trimming took off 8 bases at V and 5 bases at J, with 15 bases between the two ends. The CDR3 spans 13 residues. Germline V gives CDR1 PRHDT, CDR2 FYEKMQ (reference sequence). As DNA, the CDR3 is TGTGCCAGCGACCCCCGGGGGGAGTATGGCTACACCTTC. It specifies CASDPRGEYGYTF.

Details on this clonotype: Given a much more abundant clone one base away, this may be a read error. This chain uses TRBV12-3 or TRBV12-4 with TRBJ2-3; the match to TRBD2 covers 8 bases. The CDR3 is made up of 15 amino acids. The ends lost 6 bases at V and 4 bases at J; junction bases unmatched: 9. CDR3 DNA sequence: TGTGCCAGCAGCTGGACTAGCAGGGCCGCAGATACGCAGTATTTT. Translated, it gives CASSWTSRAADTQYF.

About this clonotype itself: Here the CDR3 omits its conserved ending phenylalanine or tryptophan, so a read error is the likely source. The chain has TRBV5-1 and TRBJ2-7, with unresolved D. The germline V and J ends were trimmed by 4 bases and 7 bases, with 9 bases remaining between them. Germline V gene data show CDR1 as SGHRS and CDR2 as YFSETQ. This CDR3 region has 11 residues. The CDR3 region is CASSQKGEQYS. The CDR3 coding sequence is TGCGCCAGCAGCCAGAAGGGAGAGCAGTACTCC.

The rearrangement uses TRBV12-3 or TRBV12-4 and TRBJ2-5, with 16 nucleotides matching TRBD2. The CDR3 extends over 14 amino acids. V lost 5 bases, J lost 13 bases, and 7 bases stayed unmatched. The CDR3 DNA is TGTGCCAGCAGTGAATCCGGGACTAGCGGGGGGGCGTACTTC. Translating it yields CASSESGTSGGAYF.